The 7 T cell receptor beta chains in this list originate from one sample, sequenced in a study of T cells in Graves' hyperthyroidism and ophthalmopathy. It was RNA transcripts that yielded the amplified TCR beta CDR3 regions. The HTBI primer set was used in a first-round RT-PCR of the TCR CDR3. TCRdb used MiXCR to reprocess the multiplex PCR reads, holding one entry per CDR3 protein. The sample lists about 660,000 distinct CDR3 sequences; approximately 42% were seen once. The source material was peripheral blood or thyroid tissue (not recorded which). Receptors were obtained from an adult man with Graves' disease, either hyperthyroidism or ophthalmopathy (not recorded which).

This clonotype came up many times. The chain links TRBV10-3 to TRBJ1-1; D is ambiguous. The V gene lost 7 bases and the J gene lost 4 bases, with 4 bases spanning the gap. Germline values: CDR1 ENHRY, CDR2 SYGVKD. The CDR3 has 10 amino acids. The CDR3: CAIIATEAFF. The CDR3 nucleotides are TGTGCCATCATTGCCACTGAAGCTTTCTTT.

This chain links TRBV5-1 with TRBJ1-4, with D perhaps matching TRBD1 (6 bases). CDR1 is SGHRS and CDR2 is YFSETQ in the germline V gene. The length of the CDR3 is 15 residues. V lost 3 bases to trimming and J lost 8 bases, with 17 bases between them. Here the CDR3 reads CASSYEQGMGEKLFF. In nucleotides, the CDR3 is TGCGCCAGCAGCTACGAACAGGGAATGGGCGAAAAACTGTTTTTT. The variable domain in full, with the rest retrieved from reference TRBV5-1 and TRBJ1-4, is KAGVTQTPRYLIKTRGQQVTLSCSPISGHRSVSWYQQTPGQGLQFLFEYFSETQRNKGNFPGRFSGRQFSNSRSEMNVSTLELGDSALYLCASSYEQGMGEKLFFGSGTQLSVL.

The chain joins TRBV3-1 to TRBJ1-2; 7 nucleotides agree with TRBD1. The V segment lost 4 bases and the J segment 7 bases; nucleotides outside the gene matches: 6. The length of the CDR3 is 13 residues. Germline V lookup: CDR1 LGHDT, CDR2 YNNKEL (reference sequence). CDR3 protein: CASSPGTVAGYTF. CDR3 DNA sequence: TGTGCCAGCAGCCCCGGGACAGTGGCTGGCTACACCTTC.

This clonotype turned up a few times. The chain uses TRBV9 and TRBJ1-5, with D unclear. CDR3 size: 15 residues. Germline V gives CDR1 SGDLS, CDR2 YYNGEE. Trimming pared 4 bases from V and 4 bases from J, leaving 15 bases between. CDR3 protein: CASSPSLSQNQPQHF. CDR3 nucleotides: TGTGCCAGCAGCCCGAGTCTGAGTCAGAATCAGCCCCAGCATTTT.

J is TRBJ1-5 and V is TRBV12-3 or TRBV12-4; 10 nucleotides match TRBD1. The CDR3 sequence is 17 residues long. Trimming took 6 bases from V and 2 from J; bases not matched to a gene: 10. CDR3 loop: CASSHGSGTGGNQPQHF. Here the CDR3 DNA reads TGTGCCAGCAGCCATGGATCCGGGACAGGGGGCAATCAGCCCCAGCATTTT.

The chain carries TRBV7-6 and TRBJ2-3; TRBD1 matches 10 bases. V trimming: 6 bases; J trimming: 4 bases; junction bases outside the gene matches: 7. The CDR3 contains 15 residues. Germline CDR1 SGHVS, CDR2 FNYEAQ. CDR3: CASSASTGGADTQYF. The CDR3, as DNA: TGTGCCAGCAGTGCCTCGACAGGGGGCGCAGATACGCAGTATTTT.

The table lists this clonotype with a few counts. The rearrangement links TRBV12-3 or TRBV12-4 to TRBJ1-4, with D perhaps TRBD1 (6 bases). Trimming took 7 bases from V and 10 from J, leaving 25 bases between them. The CDR3 spans 16 residues. CDR3 protein: CASTMASTGASGKLFF. DNA of the CDR3: TGTGCCAGCACCATGGCCAGTACGGGGGCGTCGGGAAAACTGTTTTTT.